This T cell receptor beta chain was sequenced in a study of cytomegalovirus exposure and HLA in healthy donors. Researchers ran the PCR with 60 Vbeta and 13 Jbeta primers. Sequencing used immunoSEQ multiplex PCR; TCRdb keeps in-frame clones, though not all of them. The data hold about 160,000 clones, with around 79% observed a single time. Germline V lookup: CDR1 MNHNS, CDR2 SASEGT. Trimming took 2 bases from V and 4 from J, leaving 17 bases between them. The CDR3 is 16 residues long. Source material: PBMCs. The J gene is TRBJ2-5, the V gene TRBV6-1, with a tentative D call TRBD1 (5 bases). This receptor was obtained from a human donor in good health. CDR3 residues: CASSEWSRTQGETQYF. The CDR3 bases are TGTGCCAGCAGTGAATGGTCGAGGACCCAGGGAGAGACCCAGTACTTC.